The rows below give T cell receptor beta chains drawn from one sample of a study of vaccination and CD4 T cells after COVID-19. MiXCR was run by TCRdb on the PCR reads, yielding one entry per CDR3 protein. The sample lists 4,500 to 5,000 distinct CDR3 sequences, more than 65% seen once, with around 49% in the top ten. Antigen specificity for these receptors is unknown. The sequencing input was CD4+ T cells from blood, cultured in vitro. Receptors originate from a human donor who had recovered from COVID-19. Both conserved end residues are part of each CDR3. The D gene is left open where the match is weak. Only some rows state a clone size, as once, few, many or a class for expanded clones.

few TRBJ1-5 - TRBV7-6 TGTGCCAGCAGCCTTACACTTGGGGATCAGCCCCAGCATTTT CASSLTLGDQPQHF
- TRBJ1-6 - TRBV2 TGTGCCAGCAGTGAAGATATCTCACCCCTCCACTTT CASSEDISPLHF
- TRBJ2-5 - TRBV12-3/TRBV12-4 TGTGCCAGCAGTTTTAATGTCGAGACCCAGTACTTC CASSFNVETQYF
- TRBJ1-2 TRBD1 TRBV6-2/TRBV6-3 TGTGCCAGCAGTTACTCGGCCAGAGCGGACAGGGGCTATGGCTACACCTTC CASSYSARADRGYGYTF
once TRBJ2-1 - TRBV9 TGTGCCAGCAGCGTAGCGCCAACCCCCAATGAGCAGTTCTTC CASSVAPTPNEQFF
- TRBJ2-1 TRBD1 TRBV20-1 TGCAGTGCGGGGGACAGGGGGCGACATAGTGTGAGCTACAATGAGCAGTTCTTC CSAGDRGRHSVSYNEQFF
- TRBJ2-5 TRBD2 TRBV7-9 TGTGCCAGCAGCTTACTAGCGGGCGGCAGGACCCAGTACTTC CASSLLAGGRTQYF
- TRBJ1-6 TRBD1 TRBV27 TGTGCCAGCAGTATAACAGGGACAGGGGCTTCACCCCTCCACTTT CASSITGTGASPLHF
medium-sized TRBJ2-1 TRBD2 TRBV11-3 TGTGCCAGCAGCTTAGCGGGGGGGCATCATGAGCAGTTCTTC CASSLAGGHHEQFF
few TRBJ1-2 - TRBV20-1 TGCAGTGCTAGTGACATCCCCTATGGCTACACCTTC CSASDIPYGYTF
once TRBJ1-1 - TRBV2 TGTGCCAGCAGTAGAGCCGGGACTTCGGCTTTCTTT CASSRAGTSAFF
- TRBJ2-2 - TRBV4-3 TGCGCCAGCAGCCAAGAACGACCTCCCCTAGCCGGGGAGCTGTTTTTT CASSQERPPLAGELFF
- TRBJ2-3 - TRBV20-1 TGCAGTGCTAGAGATTTTCGGCCATCTAGCACAGATACGCAGTATTTT CSARDFRPSSTDTQYF
- TRBJ2-5 - TRBV7-7 TGTGCTAGCAGCTTATCTAGCGCCCGGGAGACCCAGTACTTC CASSLSSARETQYF
- TRBJ2-5 - TRBV20-1 TGCAGTGCTAGGGGGGGGGCCGGGGAGACCCAGTACTTC CSARGGAGETQYF
once TRBJ2-7 TRBD2 TRBV24-1 TGTGCCACGGGCAGGCGGGGACCGGGGGGAAGCGGGATTGGGTACGAGCAGTACTTC CATGRRGPGGSGIGYEQYF
- TRBJ1-1 - TRBV6-1 TGTGCCAGCAGCACAACTTCGGGGTTGAACACTGAAGCTTTCTTT CASSTTSGLNTEAFF
few TRBJ2-3 - TRBV19 TGTGCCAGTAGTATAGATCCGAGCGGAGGTACCGCGCAGTATTTT CASSIDPSGGTAQYF
once TRBJ2-7 - TRBV6-5 TGTGCCAGCAGTTATGGGACGTACTACGAGCAGTACTTC CASSYGTYYEQYF